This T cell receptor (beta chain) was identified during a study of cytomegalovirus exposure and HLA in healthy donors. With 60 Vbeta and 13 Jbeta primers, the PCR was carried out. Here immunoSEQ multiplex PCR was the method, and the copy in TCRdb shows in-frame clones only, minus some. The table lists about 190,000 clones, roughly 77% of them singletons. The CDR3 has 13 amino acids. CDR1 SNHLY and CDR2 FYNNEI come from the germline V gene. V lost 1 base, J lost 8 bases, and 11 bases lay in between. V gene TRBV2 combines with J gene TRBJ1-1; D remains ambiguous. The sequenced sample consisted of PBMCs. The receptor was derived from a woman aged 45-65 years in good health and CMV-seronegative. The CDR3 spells CASSEEDSGEAFF. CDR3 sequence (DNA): TGTGCCAGCAGTGAAGAGGATAGCGGCGAAGCTTTCTTT.